The rows below give T cell receptor beta chains drawn from one sample of a study of neurological immune-mediated disorders. TCRdb processed the 5' RACE reads anew with MiXCR; each CDR3 protein has one entry. This repertoire shows 50,000 to 55,000 distinct CDR3 sequences, about 9.3% found once; its top ten account for approximately 5.3%. Material for sequencing was PBMCs. The receptors come from a man between 65 and 79 years old with HTLV-1-associated myelopathy (HAM/TSP). Both conserved end residues are part of each CDR3. The D gene is left open where the match is weak. Size tells how often a clone was seen (once, few, many) or the class of an expanded clone, and some rows leave it out.

J,V,D,length,size,DNA,CDR3
TRBJ2-2,TRBV12-3/TRBV12-4,TRBD2,15,many,TGTGCCAGCAGCAAGCGGGAGGGCCGGACCGGGGAGCTGTTTTTT,CASSKREGRTGELFF
TRBJ2-3,TRBV27,TRBD2,17,.,TGTGCCAGTAATCTGGGGAGGGTCTGGCCCCCCACAGATACGCAGTATTTT,CASNLGRVWPPTDTQYF
TRBJ1-4,TRBV10-3,.,15,many,TGTGCCACAAAACCGGGGCCCCAGGCTAATGAAAAACTGTTTTTT,CATKPGPQANEKLFF
TRBJ2-3,TRBV6-2/TRBV6-3,TRBD2,15,many,TGTGCCAGCAGCCGTCGTAGCGGGAGACCAGATACGCAGTATTTT,CASSRRSGRPDTQYF
TRBJ2-1,TRBV7-3,TRBD2,13,many,TGTGCCAGCAGCTTGGCGGGAGGCTATGAGCAGTTCTTC,CASSLAGGYEQFF
TRBJ2-4,TRBV7-9,.,13,many,TGTGCCAGCAGGGACGCCTTCAAAAACATTCAGTACTTC,CASRDAFKNIQYF
TRBJ1-4,TRBV5-1,TRBD1,14,.,TGCGCCAGCAGAGCAGGGGGCAGCAATGAAAAACTGTTTTTT,CASRAGGSNEKLFF
TRBJ2-1,TRBV7-9,TRBD2,15,many,TGTGCCAGCAGAGAATCAGGAGGGAGGGACAATGAGCAGTTCTTC,CASRESGGRDNEQFF
TRBJ2-3,TRBV6-6,.,14,many,TGTGCCAGCAGTTACAGGGGGGGCACAGATACGCAGTATTTT,CASSYRGGTDTQYF
TRBJ1-3,TRBV12-3/TRBV12-4,TRBD1,17,many,TGTGCCAGCAGTTTGATGGGACAGGGGGCGCGAGGAAACACCATATATTTT,CASSLMGQGARGNTIYF
TRBJ2-1,TRBV6-2/TRBV6-3,.,11,many,TGTGCCAGTACTAGTTACAATGAGCAGTTCTTC,CASTSYNEQFF
TRBJ2-7,TRBV20-1,.,15,many,TGCAGTGCTAAGCCCGGGACACGGATATTTCCCGAGCAGTACTTC,CSAKPGTRIFPEQYF
TRBJ1-1,TRBV3-2,.,15,few,TGTGCCAGCAGGACCCCGGAGAGACGAGGCACTGAAGCTTTCTTT,CASRTPERRGTEAFF
TRBJ2-7,TRBV4-3,.,14,many,TGCGCCAGCAGCCAAGAGGCTAGCCCAGGGAAGCAGTACTTC,CASSQEASPGKQYF
TRBJ2-7,TRBV19,TRBD1,14,many,TGTGCCAGTAGTATCCGGACAGGGGGCTACGAGCAGTACTTC,CASSIRTGGYEQYF
TRBJ2-6,TRBV19,.,16,many,TGTGCCAGCGACAGAGGGGTAGGATCTGGGGCCAACGTCCTGACTTTC,CASDRGVGSGANVLTF
TRBJ2-2,TRBV10-3,.,15,many,TGTGCCATCTTAGGACCTCACCTCAACACCGGGGAGCTGTTTTTT,CAILGPHLNTGELFF
TRBJ2-7,TRBV27,.,15,many,TGTGCCAGCAGCTTTTTTAGGGGGGGAGGCTACGAGCAGTACTTC,CASSFFRGGGYEQYF
TRBJ2-2,TRBV4-2,.,19,many,TGTGCCAGCAGCCAAGGCGTCGGGGGAGTTTACTGGAACACCGGGGAGCTGTTTTTT,CASSQGVGGVYWNTGELFF
TRBJ2-3,TRBV11-2,.,16,many,TGTGCCAGCAGCTTAGGTCCGGGAGTTAATACAGATACGCAGTATTTT,CASSLGPGVNTDTQYF
TRBJ1-1,TRBV7-8,TRBD1,15,medium-sized,TGTGCCAGCAGCTTTCCCACAGGGGGCGGCACTGAAGCTTTCTTT,CASSFPTGGGTEAFF
TRBJ1-2,TRBV21-1,.,19,many,.,CASSPEGTFAPGTPTGYTF
TRBJ2-7,TRBV6-6,.,15,once,TGTGCCAGCTGGGCCAGGGCGCAACGTCCTGTCGAGCAGTACTTC,CASWARAQRPVEQYF
TRBJ2-3,TRBV21-1,.,20,once,TGTGCCAACATTAAACAGGGAGGTACGGCCACCCATGGTGGCACAGATACGCAGTCTTTT,CANIKQGGTATHGGTDTQSF
TRBJ1-2,TRBV12-3/TRBV12-4,.,12,many,TGTGCCAGCAGTCATGCTAACTATGGCTACACCTTC,CASSHANYGYTF
TRBJ1-1,TRBV7-2,.,16,many,TGTGCCAGCAGCTTAGGACCGGGTCCGGGAAGGGGTGAAGCTTTCTTT,CASSLGPGPGRGEAFF
TRBJ2-7,TRBV27,TRBD1,14,.,TGTGCCAGCAGTTTGAGACAGGGTCGTTTCGAGCAGTACTTC,CASSLRQGRFEQYF
TRBJ2-1,TRBV6-5,TRBD2,15,many,TGTGCCAGCAGCCAACGGACTAGCGGGGAGGGTGAGCAGTTCTTC,CASSQRTSGEGEQFF
TRBJ2-7,TRBV7-2,.,14,many,TGTGCCAGCAGCTCTCCCCCCCCCAACGTCGAGCAGTACTTC,CASSSPPPNVEQYF
TRBJ2-3,TRBV9,.,16,many,TGTGCCAGCAGCACCCCCAGAGCCATGGCCCCGGATACGCAGTATTTT,CASSTPRAMAPDTQYF
TRBJ2-3,TRBV14,.,18,many,TGTGCCAGCAGCCACCTGAGGAGCATCGGGAGATGGGGGGAAGCGCAGTATTTT,CASSHLRSIGRWGEAQYF
TRBJ1-5,TRBV4-3,.,13,many,TGCGCCAGCAGCCAAGCGGTGCATGGGACCCAGCATTTT,CASSQAVHGTQHF
TRBJ1-5,TRBV12-3/TRBV12-4,TRBD1,14,medium-sized,TGTGCCAGCAGTCGACAGGGAAACAATCAGCCCCAGCATTTT,CASSRQGNNQPQHF
TRBJ1-6,TRBV28,.,13,many,TGTGCCAGCAGTTTAGGAGGTGCCTCACCCCTCCACTTT,CASSLGGASPLHF
TRBJ2-7,TRBV27,.,14,many,TGTGCCAGCAATCCCAGCCTAACTACGGGGGAGCAGTACTTC,CASNPSLTTGEQYF
TRBJ2-2,TRBV20-1,TRBD2,19,many,TGCAGTGCTAGAGATCCTAGGAGGGGTAGCGGGAGGGCCTCCGGGGAGCTGTTTTTT,CSARDPRRGSGRASGELFF
TRBJ2-5,TRBV27,.,16,many,TGTGCCAGCAGTCCTCGACCCGTCCCGGGCCAAGAGACCCAGTACTTC,CASSPRPVPGQETQYF
TRBJ1-1,TRBV10-2,.,13,many,TGCGCCAGCACGCAGGGACCGAACACTGAAGCTTTCTTT,CASTQGPNTEAFF
TRBJ1-5,TRBV5-5,.,13,medium-sized,TGTGCCAGCACACGTGGGGGGGATCAGCCCCAGCATTTT,CASTRGGDQPQHF
TRBJ2-5,TRBV5-1,.,14,many,TGCGCCAGCAGCTTGTCACAGTACCAAGAGACCCAGTACTTC,CASSLSQYQETQYF
TRBJ1-2,TRBV2,TRBD1,14,many,TGTGCCAGCGGGGGACAGGATCGGATCTATGGCTACACCTTC,CASGGQDRIYGYTF
TRBJ2-3,TRBV2,TRBD1,14,many,TGTGCCAGCAATCCGGGACAGGGAACAGATACGCAGTATTTT,CASNPGQGTDTQYF
TRBJ2-6,TRBV7-8,TRBD2,17,many,TGTGCCAGCAGCTTAGACAGCGGGGGCTCTGGGGCCAACGTCCTGACTTTC,CASSLDSGGSGANVLTF
TRBJ2-7,TRBV7-9,TRBD1,14,many,TGTGCCAGCAGCTGGGGACAGGGTGTTCTCGAGCAGTACTTC,CASSWGQGVLEQYF
TRBJ2-5,TRBV20-1,TRBD1,15,many,TGCAGTGCAGCAGAGGGTGAGGGGGCCCAAGAGACCCAGTACTTC,CSAAEGEGAQETQYF